The present T cell receptor (beta chain) was sequenced within a study of T-cell memory formation after mild COVID-19. Study-wide results and caveats: Pre-infection memory harbored some responding clones, suggesting cross-reactive memory joined.

TCRdb itself ran the 5' RACE reads through MiXCR, one entry per CDR3 protein. Of a few hundred thousand distinct CDR3 sequences detected, around a fifth appear once; the ten largest clones hold around 12%. This clonotype was detected ten times or more. The antigen is not known. CDR3 length: 15 residues. CDR1 is MNHEY and CDR2 is SVGAGI in the germline V gene. The ends lost 3 bases at V and 9 bases at J; junction bases unmatched: 11. Material: PBMCs or a T cell subset sorted from them (not recorded which). This chain links TRBV6-5 with TRBJ2-1, with TRBD1 identical over 7 bases. This sequence originates from an adult woman who had mild COVID-19 (a few samples of this study predate the infection). Cell type and time point are not known. The CDR3 region has the DNA TGTGCCAGCAGTTATATGGCAGGGGGTCGCGGTGAGCAGTTCTTC. Protein: CASSYMAGGRGEQFF.